Detailed here is one T cell receptor (beta chain). Its antigen is undetermined. The data derive from a study of Ad26.COV2.S vaccination and SARS-CoV-2 variants. Study-level findings and limits: Placebo recipients and vaccine recipients were similar in non-spike TCR breadth.

The treatment denotes: about 20 received Ad26.COV2.S at low or high dose, single or two shots; roughly five received placebo; per-sample allocation not given. Day 63 after the first vaccine or placebo injection was the time point for sampling. The CDR3 covers 15 residues. Per the germline V gene, CDR1 is LGHNA and CDR2 is YSLEER. V was clipped by 0 bases and J by 10 bases; unmatched bases: 10. The assay was immunoSEQ multiplex PCR, and TCRdb's table has in-frame clones only and misses some. The table lists about 400,000 clones, roughly 90% of them singletons. The sequenced sample was peripheral blood, obtained in a trial of Ad26.COV2.S vaccine versus placebo. This chain joins TRBV4-3 and TRBJ2-3; 7 bases agree with TRBD1. The receptor was derived from a person aged 18-60 years who received the Ad26.COV2.S COVID-19 vaccine or a placebo. CDR3 loop: CASSQDVLQGMSQYF. DNA of the CDR3: TGCGCCAGCAGCCAAGATGTTCTACAGGGGATGTCGCAGTATTTT.